The present T cell receptor beta chain was sequenced within a study of cytomegalovirus exposure and HLA in healthy donors (dated by TCRdb to about 2017). Some background on the complete study: An earlier analysis of approximately 640 of the donors reported about 290 Gb of sequence data and 100 million to 140 million unique TCR beta sequences from about 179 million T cells. Four to six DR-DQ haplotypes were handled as single units for association and clustering, since linkage in the cohort was strong. A separate validation cohort of roughly 130 different subjects was used in addition to the approximately 670-subject first cohort. A later analysis re-analyzed previously published TCR beta repertoires from 650 to 800 donors and added high-resolution HLA genotyping to study TCR occurrence patterns. An earlier analysis of some 500 of the donors used high-throughput TCR beta sequencing to judge whether each TCR beta V gene segment behaved as functional or pseudogenic. Typing coverage differed by locus: A, B, C, DRB1 and DQB1 were typed in about 620-630 donors, DQA1 in 500 to 550, DPA1 in roughly 590, and DPB1 in approximately 450. Every discovery cohort repertoire had been produced on one sequencing platform. The study combined high-throughput TCR immunosequencing, statistical association of individual TCRs with disease status, and machine learning to predict cytomegalovirus infection status. Donor age, sex, ethnicity and CMV serostatus were compiled alongside the repertoire data. About 300 gigabases of sequencing data and 70 million to 100 million unique TCR sequences made up an early release that covered around 640 HLA-typed donors. The study used immunosequencing to profile the T cell repertoires of under 700 subjects and linked those repertoires to cytomegalovirus serostatus. The study aimed to test whether cataloging public T cell receptors could reveal signatures of past pathogen exposure. On average, roughly 250,000 unique TCR beta nucleotide sequences were sequenced per donor among 350 to 400 genotyped donors of the cohort, with roughly 20% of those sequences being non-productive. Of the approximately 400 genotyped donors, approximately 82% fell in the genetic ancestry cluster associated with self-reported Caucasian donors. Rather than using new phenotypic data, the later analysis identified candidate immune exposures from TCR beta sequences and from how often those sequences occurred across donors. In a later genetic analysis, genome-wide SNP genotypes for about three fifths of the roughly 670 donors were used, and that subset was treated as a discovery cohort. HLA typing included class I and class II loci at four-digit resolution.

Including cysteine and phenylalanine, the CDR3 has 19 amino acids. The DNA shown is the 57-base CDR3, in frame from base 1. The germline V and J ends show losses of 2 bases and 5 bases respectively, and no gene match explains 18 bases of the junction. CDR1 and CDR2 are read off the germline V gene as SGDLS and YYNGEE. The receptor library was made with the immunoSEQ multiplex PCR assay. A mixture of 60 forward primers for TCR Vbeta segments and 13 reverse primers for TCR Jbeta segments was used in the multiplex PCR. The CDR3 region of rearranged TCR beta genes was amplified from genomic DNA by a multiplex PCR assay. The Illumina HiSeq System was used to sequence the amplified TCR beta libraries as 87-base-pair reads. Per the original workflow: A later analysis counted around 72 million unique TCR beta chains across the 500 to 850 repertoires, and around 9.9 million of these chains were shared by at least two donors. To remove PCR and sequencing errors, raw reads were error-corrected and collapsed into unique sequences using a nearest-neighbor algorithm that merged closely related sequences. V, D and J gene segments were assigned by aligning CDR3 sequences to IMGT reference sequences. For a sequence to be retained, at least a six-nucleotide match to both a V gene segment and a J gene segment was required. A rearrangement was called productive if the CDR3 had no stop codons and remained in frame with V and J, and every other rearrangement was called non-productive. Following IMGT convention, CDR3 was defined as the stretch from the second conserved V-encoded cysteine to the conserved J-encoded phenylalanine. Sequences without an unambiguous match to a single V gene segment were excluded from the earlier analysis of approximately 600 of the donors. In an earlier analysis of 587 of the donors, V segments were called functional above 56.7% productive rearrangements and were called segregating when the between-donor standard deviation exceeded 5%. A statistical classification framework was built to diagnose cytomegalovirus status from the catalog of TCR beta chain sequences. In a later analysis, V and J genes were assigned by comparing TCR nucleotide sequences against IMGT/GENE-DB human TR gene sequences. A later analysis assigned CDR3 sequences and most-parsimonious VDJ recombination scenarios with the TCRdist pipeline. In a later analysis, each TCR beta chain was defined by its CDR3 amino acid sequence together with its V-gene family, and reads without a unique V-gene family were excluded. As a way to deal with suspected cross-contamination and a sequencing artifact, a later analysis dropped hundreds of nucleotide sequences that were highly shared and had low generation probability. A later analysis calculated a clonal expansion index for each public chain from normalized within-repertoire ranks of inferred template counts. In a later analysis, generation probabilities were computed using a VDJ recombination model fitted to out-of-frame rearrangements, and the results were checked against IGoR. A later analysis scored TCR-TCR, TCR-HLA and TCR-CMV co-occurrence with hypergeometric tests, applying a repertoire-size bias correction to TCR pairs. To estimate false discovery rates, a later analysis permuted the HLA or CMV assignments 20 times. In a later analysis, co-occurring TCRs were grouped with DBSCAN, and TCRdist sequence similarity was added when clustering was performed within HLA-allele-positive subsets. Repertoires with fewer than 30,000 or more than 120,000 public chains were left out of co-occurrence clustering, as were about 5 repertoires with anomalous nucleotide sharing. In its TCRdb copy, this immuneACCESS table keeps in-frame sequences only and misses some clones. Where compared with another copy, unresolved V genes explain less than half of these, and the others have no known cause. V and J calls and clone size come straight from that table; D and trimming were deduced from the DNA. The sample includes 98,000 or so clones, with 70% to 80% observed a single time. In total, the top ten clones hold approximately 16% of the sample.

The cohort comprised hundreds of healthy bone marrow donors. At the time of sampling, every cohort member was nominally healthy, though immune exposures that went unrecorded were likely present. The donor tested CMV seropositive, placing the donor among the 290 or so seropositive members of the cohort. A peripheral blood sample was provided by each donor, and peripheral blood mononuclear cells were used for TCR beta sequencing. Genomic DNA was extracted from the blood cell samples with the Qiagen DNeasy Blood Extraction Kit. About this clone: Its antigen specificity is not known. No per-base quality is available; no much larger clone lies one base away.

On the study overall, not on this receptor specifically: The cohort was sequenced for TCR beta chains only, and without alpha or paired-chain data the features that could be detected were limited. Assigning TCR associations to individual alleles was difficult when HLA alleles, especially DR and DQ, strongly co-occurred. A further reported finding was that TCR beta sequences accurately predicted the HLA-A and HLA-B alleles for most subjects in the first cohort. In a later genetic analysis, fewer N-insertions in productive TCRs were reported among donors in an Asian-associated ancestry cluster than the roughly 670-donor mean. According to a later analysis, parvovirus B19, influenza, CMV and Epstein-Barr virus appeared linked to several top co-occurrence clusters. Broadly in line with IMGT annotations, most TCR beta V segments showed up in productive rearrangements about 87% or about 30% of the time in an earlier analysis of around 600 of the donors. Across donors, most TCR sequences were observed very rarely, whereas some public TCRs were present in many individuals. The study listed 164 TCR beta chains as associated with cytomegalovirus. Some IMGT-functional V segments, including TRBV6-2 and TRBV6-3, could not be distinguished by the 87-base-pair reads and were therefore excluded. Because some donors lacked HLA typing at each locus, the association tests relied only on the typed subset. Linkage disequilibrium might explain the correlated functional status among segregating V segments, but an unknown experimental factor could not be excluded. In a later analysis, more than 15,000 TCR beta sequences were associated with specific HLA alleles at a false discovery rate of 0.05. V-gene and J-gene trimming of TCR beta chains was associated with a missense DCLRE1C variant in a later genetic analysis, and the association was replicated in an independent cohort. The classifier was reported to diagnose cytomegalovirus status with high specificity and sensitivity in both the original and validation cohorts. For the cohort, immune exposure information was limited to CMV serostatus. In a later analysis, HLA-associated TCR beta chains were found to be more clonally expanded and to have lower generation probabilities than equally common non-associated chains. The authors suggested that the approach could potentially be generalized to other disease states and immunological phenotypes. In vitro tests confirmed that three of the cytomegalovirus-associated TCR beta chains recognize cytomegalovirus antigens. A cluster of highly shared sequence variants was judged likely to represent a technical artifact of the sequencing pipeline. In a later analysis, TCR association rates were found to vary across HLA loci, with the most associated TCRs seen for DRB1 alleles and the fewest for HLA-C alleles. Presence/absence analyses assumed roughly uniform sequencing depth across donors, an assumption that may not hold. The earlier analysis of around 600 of the donors excluded roughly 16 rarely observed V segments, including chromosome 9 orphons, because counts were too low. Most CMV-associated TCR beta chains appeared to be HLA-restricted in a later analysis, and the HLA associations seemed to be driven largely by CMV exposure.

The origin of this receptor is a man in his fifties or sixties in good health and CMV-seropositive. Source material: PBMCs. Rearrangement joined TRBV9 to TRBJ2-5; TRBD1 agrees with 10 junctional bases. The CDR3 sequence is CASSVNPGQGSVLWETQYF. The DNA sequence is given as TGTGCCAGCAGCGTTAACCCGGGACAGGGGAGCGTGTTGTGGGAGACCCAGTACTTC. Here the CDR3 is joined to the reference TRBV9 and TRBJ2-5 genes, and the full variable domain is: DSGVTQTPKHLITATGQRVTLRCSPRSGDLSVYWYQQSLDQGLQFLIQYYNGEERAKGNILERFSAQQFPDLHSELNLSSLELGDSALYFCASSVNPGQGSVLWETQYFGPGTRLLVL.